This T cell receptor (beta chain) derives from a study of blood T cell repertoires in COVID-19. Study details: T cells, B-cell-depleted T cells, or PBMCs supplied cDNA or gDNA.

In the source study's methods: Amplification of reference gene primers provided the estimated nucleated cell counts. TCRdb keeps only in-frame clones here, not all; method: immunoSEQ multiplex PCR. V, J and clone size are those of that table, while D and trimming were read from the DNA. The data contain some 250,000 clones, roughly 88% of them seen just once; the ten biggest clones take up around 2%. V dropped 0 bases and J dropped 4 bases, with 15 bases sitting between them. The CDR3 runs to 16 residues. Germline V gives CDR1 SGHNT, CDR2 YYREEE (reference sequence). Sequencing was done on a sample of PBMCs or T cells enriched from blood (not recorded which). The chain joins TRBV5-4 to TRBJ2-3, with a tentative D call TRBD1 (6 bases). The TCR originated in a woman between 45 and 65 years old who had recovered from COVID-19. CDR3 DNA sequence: TGTGCCAGCAGCTTGGGACAGGCCCCCCTACCAGATACGCAGTATTTT. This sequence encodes CASSLGQAPLPDTQYF.